These T cell receptor beta chains were read from a single sample in a study of T cell responses to AZD1222 COVID-19 vaccine. The method was immunoSEQ multiplex PCR; TCRdb's version includes in-frame clones alone and lacks a portion of them. The sample has 95,000 to 150,000 clones; roughly 93% are singletons. This material consisted of peripheral blood, taken on day 0 of AZD1222 vaccination. The receptor set was obtained from an adult in good health. Each CDR3 is given with its conserved first and last residue. The D gene is left open where the match is weak. Clone size is stated in some rows and not others, as once, few, many or a class when expanded.

D,J,size,V,DNA,CDR3
-,TRBJ1-3,-,TRBV6-5,TGTGCCAGCAGACCCAGGTTCTCTGGAAACACCATATATTTT,CASRPRFSGNTIYF
-,TRBJ1-5,-,TRBV6-6,TGTGCCAGCACCTTCGGACGGACAGGCAATCAGCCCCAGCATTTT,CASTFGRTGNQPQHF
TRBD2,TRBJ2-1,-,TRBV4-1,TGCGCCAGCAGCCCTTCTAGCGGGTCCTACAATGAGCAGTTCTTC,CASSPSSGSYNEQFF
-,TRBJ1-5,-,TRBV28,TGTGCCAGCAGTTTACCCTTCCTCTCGGACACAAATCAGCCCCAGCATTTT,CASSLPFLSDTNQPQHF
-,TRBJ1-2,-,TRBV4-2,TGTGCCAGCAGCCAAGATTTCCGTGGCTACACCTTC,CASSQDFRGYTF
TRBD1,TRBJ2-1,-,TRBV7-9,TGTGCCAGCAGTAACCGGGACAGGGGGCATGAGCAGTTCTTC,CASSNRDRGHEQFF
TRBD1,TRBJ1-2,-,TRBV4-3,TGCGCCAGCAGCCAGGGACAGGGTGATGGCTACACCTTC,CASSQGQGDGYTF
-,TRBJ2-7,once,TRBV5-1,TGCGCCAGCAGCTCCGGAGACCCCACCGACGAGCAGTACTTC,CASSSGDPTDEQYF
TRBD1,TRBJ1-2,-,TRBV5-1,TGCGCCAGCAGCCAGGGACAGGGTAACTATGGCTACACCTTC,CASSQGQGNYGYTF
-,TRBJ1-1,-,TRBV6-5,TGTGCCAGCACGAGGGTGGACACTGAAGCTTTCTTT,CASTRVDTEAFF
-,TRBJ1-3,-,TRBV2,TGTGCCAGCAGTGAAGCGCTTAGCGGAAACACCATATATTTT,CASSEALSGNTIYF
TRBD1,TRBJ2-7,-,TRBV29-1,TGCAGCGTTGGGGGACAGGCAAGCTACGAGCAGTACTTC,CSVGGQASYEQYF
TRBD1,TRBJ1-2,-,TRBV3-1/TRBV3-2,TGTGCCAGCAGCCCGGGACAGCTCTATGGCTACACCTTC,CASSPGQLYGYTF
TRBD1,TRBJ1-1,-,TRBV30,TGTGCCTGGGGGACAGGACCCATGAACACTGAAGCTTTCTTT,CAWGTGPMNTEAFF
TRBD1,TRBJ1-6,-,TRBV7-8,TGTGCCAGCAGCCAAAGGGGGACAGGTGACCCAAGGGGCTATAATTCACCCCTCCACTTT,CASSQRGTGDPRGYNSPLHF
TRBD1,TRBJ1-1,-,TRBV29-1,TGCAGCGGCAGACAGGGGGCTTTGGACACTGAAGCTTTCTTT,CSGRQGALDTEAFF
-,TRBJ1-2,-,TRBV5-8,TGTGCCAGCAGCCTAAGGCCACAGGGTCCGTCAGTCTATGGCTACACCTTC,CASSLRPQGPSVYGYTF
TRBD1,TRBJ1-1,-,TRBV7-6,TGTGCCAGCAGCTTAGTCAGGGGGCGCGGGACTGAAGCTTTCTTT,CASSLVRGRGTEAFF
-,TRBJ2-1,-,TRBV7-3,TGTGCCAGCAGCTTAAATTCGGGAATGACCTACAATGAGCAGTTCTTC,CASSLNSGMTYNEQFF
-,TRBJ2-3,-,TRBV9,TGTGCCAGCAGCACTCAGACAGCTAGCACAGATACGCAGTATTTT,CASSTQTASTDTQYF
-,TRBJ1-1,-,TRBV19,TGTGCCAGTAAGGGGGTAGAACGGGAAGCTTTCTTT,CASKGVEREAFF
TRBD1,TRBJ2-1,-,TRBV11-1,TGTGCCAGCAGCGTTGGACAGGGGGCCTACAATGAGCAGTTCTTC,CASSVGQGAYNEQFF
TRBD1,TRBJ1-6,-,TRBV7-8,TGTGCCAGCAGCCCCAGGACAGGCAGCGATTCACCCCTCCACTTT,CASSPRTGSDSPLHF
TRBD2,TRBJ2-3,-,TRBV6-6,TGTGCCAGCAGTCCCCGGGGGGGCCTCACCACAGATACGCAGTATTTT,CASSPRGGLTTDTQYF
TRBD1,TRBJ2-2,once,TRBV4-3,TGCGCCAGCAGGCGTACACCAGGGGGCCTCGCCGGGGAGCTGTTTTTT,CASRRTPGGLAGELFF
TRBD1,TRBJ1-2,-,TRBV30,TGTGCCTGGACGCCGGGGGGACAGGGGTTTCGAGGCTACACCTTC,CAWTPGGQGFRGYTF
TRBD1,TRBJ1-1,-,TRBV6-5,TGTGCCAGCGGCAGGGGGGACACTGAAGCTTTCTTT,CASGRGDTEAFF
TRBD1,TRBJ1-1,-,TRBV29-1,TGCAGCGTTAAAGGGGGCCGGGGTACTGAAGCTTTCTTT,CSVKGGRGTEAFF
TRBD2,TRBJ2-2,-,TRBV7-8,TGTGCCAGCATCAACCGGGCGGGGGTCGCGAACACCGGGGAGCTGTTTTTT,CASINRAGVANTGELFF
-,TRBJ1-2,-,TRBV2,TGTGCCAGCAGTGTTGGCAGGACCAACTATGGCTACACCTTC,CASSVGRTNYGYTF
-,TRBJ2-7,-,TRBV5-1,TGCGCCAGCAGCTTGGCCGGGGGGCCCTACGAGCAGTACTTC,CASSLAGGPYEQYF
-,TRBJ1-4,once,TRBV19,TGTGCCAGTGGACCCCACCGGGACTTAAATGAAAAACTGTTTTTT,CASGPHRDLNEKLFF
-,TRBJ1-1,-,TRBV7-9,TGTGCCAGCAGCTTTACTTTTCACACTGAAGCTTTCTTT,CASSFTFHTEAFF
TRBD2,TRBJ2-1,-,TRBV7-6,TGTGCCAGCAGCTTAGGGACTAGCATCTACAATGAGCAGTTCTTC,CASSLGTSIYNEQFF
TRBD1,TRBJ1-6,-,TRBV19,TGTGCCAGTACACCGGGACAGGGGATTGGATCACCCCTCCACTTT,CASTPGQGIGSPLHF
-,TRBJ1-1,-,TRBV27,TGTGCCAGCAGTCGATCCCCTCCAGGGGTCACGGGCACTGAAGCTTTCTTT,CASSRSPPGVTGTEAFF
TRBD2,TRBJ2-5,-,TRBV6-1,TGTGCCAGCAGTGAAGGGGCGGGGGGCTTCCAAGAGACCCAGTACTTC,CASSEGAGGFQETQYF
-,TRBJ1-5,-,TRBV7-2,TGTGCCAGCAGCTTAGAAATGGGGTTTGGCAATCAGCCCCAGCATTTT,CASSLEMGFGNQPQHF
-,TRBJ2-7,-,TRBV6-5,TGTGCCAGCAGTTACTCGTCGGGGGCACAGTACTTC,CASSYSSGAQYF
-,TRBJ2-2,few,TRBV15,TGTGCCACCAGCAGAGAAGAAGACGGGGAGCTGTTTTTT,CATSREEDGELFF
TRBD1,TRBJ2-3,-,TRBV5-8,TGTGCCAGCAGCTTGGGGGTTGGTGGACAGGGGGCTACAGATACGCAGTATTTT,CASSLGVGGQGATDTQYF
-,TRBJ2-3,few,TRBV7-9,TGTGCCAGCAGCCGATCCAGGGATACGCAGTATTTT,CASSRSRDTQYF
-,TRBJ2-5,once,TRBV7-7,TGTGCTAGCAGCCATAGAGGAGGGCGGCGGGAGACCCAGTACTTC,CASSHRGGRRETQYF
TRBD1,TRBJ2-7,-,TRBV19,TGTGCCAGTAGACCAACAGGGGTAACCTACGAGCAGTACTTC,CASRPTGVTYEQYF
TRBD2,TRBJ2-3,once,TRBV9,TGTGCCAGCAGCGAGATGACCCGGACTAGCGGGAGGGCAGATACGCAGTATTTT,CASSEMTRTSGRADTQYF
-,TRBJ1-6,-,TRBV5-8,TGTGCCAGCAGCCCTGACAGGCATTCACCCCTCCACTTT,CASSPDRHSPLHF
TRBD1,TRBJ1-6,-,TRBV3-1/TRBV3-2,TGTGCCAGCAGCCCCAGGGGGGGGGCCTATAATTCACCCCTCCACTTT,CASSPRGGAYNSPLHF
TRBD1,TRBJ2-1,-,TRBV11-3,TGTGCCAGCAGCTTGCAGGGGGCGAACAATGAGCAGTTCTTC,CASSLQGANNEQFF
TRBD2,TRBJ2-3,-,TRBV19,TGTGCCAGTACCCGGACTAGCGGGGGGTACACAGATACGCAGTATTTT,CASTRTSGGYTDTQYF
TRBD1,TRBJ2-5,-,TRBV11-2,TGTGCCAGCAGCGCCCTCCGGGACAGTAGGTGGGAGACCCAGTACTTC,CASSALRDSRWETQYF